This entry is about one T cell receptor (beta chain). Its antigen is currently unknown. CDR3 length: 16 residues. Germline CDR1 is SGDLS and CDR2 is YYNGEE. V lost 0 bases and J lost 5; bases outside the gene matches: 5. This sample was included in a study of OX40 agonist ivuxolimab in advanced cancers. Clones were sequenced by immunoSEQ multiplex PCR, and TCRdb holds only the in-frame ones, with some missing. The table lists 22,000 or so clones, about 85% of them singletons, with roughly 25% in the top ten. General observations from the study: Expanded clones tended on average to be more numerous among CD8+ T cells than CD4+. At 0.1 to 3.0 mg/kg, clonal expansion of CD4+ and CD8+ blood T cells had occurred by week 6.

This rearrangement joins TRBV9 to TRBJ2-2; TRBD2 matches 9 bases. The specimen comprised CD4+ or CD8+ T cells sorted from blood, sampled in a trial of the OX40 agonist ivuxolimab. The source of this sequence is an adult with an advanced solid tumor such as melanoma, head and neck, liver or kidney cancer. In nucleotides, the CDR3 is TGTGCCAGCAGCGTAGGGGCTAGCGGGGATACCGGGGAGCTGTTTTTT. Residues: CASSVGASGDTGELFF.